This TCR beta chain was sequenced in a study of immune heterogeneity within non-small cell lung tumors. A single count supports this clonotype. Antigen unknown. Germline V lookup: CDR1 MDHEN, CDR2 SYDVKM. V shed 7 bases and J shed 7 bases, with 8 bases lying between them. This CDR3 spans 12 amino acids. Bulk tumor genomic DNA constituted the template, at around 600 ng per sample. Several biopsies were spaced far apart within each primary tumor and obtained as surgery took place. Untreated, newly diagnosed non-small cell lung cancer patients underwent curative surgery. Having surgery with curative intent, the donors were patients newly diagnosed with non-small cell lung cancer. The authors amplified TCR beta CDR3 by multiplex PCR with 32 V and 13 J primers. TCRdb reprocessed the multiplex PCR reads via MiXCR and lists one record per CDR3 protein. The sample yields 2,800 or so distinct CDR3 sequences, over 45% seen once.

General study results and limits: Significant yet moderate, the positive correlation between local T-cell clonality and local tumor mutational burden reached an R of 0.3 to 0.35.

Material for sequencing was lung tumor tissue. The TCR sequence derives from a woman between 55 and 75 years old with non-small cell lung cancer. The chain recombines TRBV28 with TRBJ1-6; D possibly corresponds to TRBD1 (5 bases). CDR3 region: CASTQGNSPLHF. CDR3 sequence (DNA): TGTGCCAGCACCCAGGGAAATTCACCCCTCCACTTT.